A single sample is the source of the 8 T cell receptor beta chains below, sequenced in a study of T cell repertoires in cytomegalovirus infection. TCRdb reprocessed the reads with MiXCR, giving one entry per CDR3 protein. Here the sample spans 900,000 to 950,000 distinct CDR3 sequences, about a third being singletons. For these TCRs, the target antigens are not known. The specimen comprised cultured CD8+ T cells from PBMCs, sampled from culture after CMV antigen stimulation. The receptors derive from a human donor in good health (CMV status not recorded). Some clones in this sample may be carry-over from other donors' samples.

This clonotype was detected only a few times. This chain links TRBV19 with TRBJ2-1; 8 bases agree with TRBD2. V dropped 0 bases and J dropped 7; count of bases not matched to a gene: 2. Germline V gene data show CDR1 as LNHDA and CDR2 as SQIVND (reference sequence). The CDR3 spans 14 residues. CDR3 sequence (DNA): TGTGCCAGTAGTATAGATAGCGGGACTAATGAGCAGTTCTTC. Translated: CASSIDSGTNEQFF.

This clonotype came up a few times. The gene calls are TRBV7-9 and TRBJ2-7, with TRBD1 matching over 7 bases. Germline assignment: CDR1 SEHNR and CDR2 FQNEAQ (reference sequence). The CDR3 contains 16 residues. With V trimmed by 4 bases and J by 0 bases, 9 bases remained unmatched. As DNA, the CDR3 is TGTGCCAGCAGCTCCCTACAGGGGTGGAGCTCCTACGAGCAGTACTTC. It codes for CASSSLQGWSSYEQYF.

This clonotype was counted between two and nine times. The chain uses TRBV3-1 and TRBJ2-7, with TRBD1 identical over 9 bases. Germline assignment: CDR1 LGHDT and CDR2 YNNKEL (reference sequence). The CDR3 runs 15 residues. The ends lost 4 bases at V and 3 bases at J; junction bases unmatched: 7. The CDR3 sequence: CASSRNRGLGYEQYF. The CDR3 DNA reads as TGTGCCAGCAGCCGAAACAGGGGGCTTGGCTACGAGCAGTACTTC.

This chain connects TRBV7-6 to TRBJ2-5; the match to TRBD1 covers 7 bases. This CDR3 comprises 16 residues. Germline CDR1 is SGHVS and CDR2 is FNYEAQ. Trimming removed 2 bases from V and 0 bases from J; junction bases left unmatched: 6. The CDR3 here is CASSLIDRVNQETQYF. CDR3 in DNA: TGTGCCAGCAGCTTAATTGACAGGGTCAACCAAGAGACCCAGTACTTC.

V is TRBV12-3 or TRBV12-4 and J is TRBJ2-3; D is ambiguous. V lost 6 bases and J 3 bases, leaving 16 bases between the germline ends. The CDR3 runs to 15 residues. The CDR3 sequence is CASSPVQTLTDTQYF. Here the CDR3 DNA reads TGTGCCAGCAGCCCTGTCCAAACCCTTACAGATACGCAGTATTTT.

This clonotype has a handful of counts. The chain has TRBV4-1 and TRBJ2-5, with D uncertain. Germline V gene lookup returns CDR1 MGHRA and CDR2 YSYEKL. There are 17 residues in the CDR3. V was cut by 0 bases and J by 5 bases, with 19 bases left in between. In nucleotides, the CDR3 is TGCGCCAGCAGCCAAGATAGGGTCTTCAGAGGAAGGGAGACCCAGTACTTC. It encodes CASSQDRVFRGRETQYF.

This clonotype was observed a handful of times. The chain carries TRBV4-1 and TRBJ2-3; no definite D call. The germline V gene encodes CDR1 MGHRA and CDR2 YSYEKL. The V end was cut by 4 bases, the J end by 6 bases, with 8 bases between. The CDR3 is made up of 12 amino acids. The CDR3 nucleotides are TGCGCCAGCAGCCTCATGGGGGATACGCAGTATTTT. Encoded protein: CASSLMGDTQYF.

V and J are TRBV5-8 and TRBJ1-2; the D is unclear. Germline values: CDR1 SGHTS, CDR2 YDEGEE. Trimming took 1 base from V and 5 from J, leaving 12 bases between them. The CDR3 runs to 14 residues. CDR3 DNA sequence: TGTGCCAGCAGCTTGAGTGACGTCGGTTATGGCTACACCTTC. Its protein is CASSLSDVGYGYTF.